The rows below give T cell receptor beta chains drawn from one sample of a study of post-analysis software for immune sequencing data. TCRdb used MiXCR to reprocess the PCR reads, holding one entry per CDR3 protein. The repertoire holds about 820,000 distinct CDR3 sequences, with roughly 58% as singletons. Sequencing was performed on blood. These receptor sequences come from a girl between 10 and 17 years old with multiple sclerosis. Both conserved end residues are part of each CDR3. D genes are given only for firm matches. Rows may omit the clone size; those that give it use once, few, many or a size class.

TRBV6-5	14	TRBJ2-1	-	TRBD1	TGTGCCAGCAGTTACAACAGGGGTCGGAATGAGCAGTTCTTC	CASSYNRGRNEQFF
TRBV5-1	14	TRBJ1-4	-	-	TGCGCCAGCAGCTTACGGGGAAGGGGTGAAAAACTGTTTTTT	CASSLRGRGEKLFF
TRBV29-1	12	TRBJ2-5	-	TRBD2	TGCAGCGGCTGGGAGGGCGGAGAGACCCAGTACTTC	CSGWEGGETQYF
TRBV7-3	15	TRBJ2-1	few	TRBD2	TGTGCCAGCAGCTTAACAACTAGCGGGAACAATGAGCAGTTCTTC	CASSLTTSGNNEQFF
TRBV29-1	13	TRBJ1-1	once	-	TGCAGCGCTAAACGACCGGCGAACACTGAAGCTTTCTTT	CSAKRPANTEAFF
TRBV12-3/TRBV12-4	13	TRBJ1-6	-	-	TGTGCCAGCAGGGTGGGGGGGGATTCACCCCTCCACTTT	CASRVGGDSPLHF
TRBV5-1	18	TRBJ2-7	-	-	TGCGCCAGCAGCTTGGATCAGACCGGGTACGGCCAAGGGAACGAGCAGTACTTC	CASSLDQTGYGQGNEQYF
TRBV7-9	17	TRBJ1-2	-	-	TGTGCCAGCAGCTCGACGGGGGGAAGGAATACTAACTATGGCTACACCTTC	CASSSTGGRNTNYGYTF
TRBV29-1	13	TRBJ2-1	-	TRBD2	TGCAGCGTTGATGGACTAGCGGAGGTGAGGGAGTTCTTC	CSVDGLAEVREFF
TRBV7-9	16	TRBJ2-5	-	-	TGTGCCAGCAGCCCGGGGGCGGGGGCTATCCAAGAGACCCAGTACTTC	CASSPGAGAIQETQYF
TRBV27	15	TRBJ1-5	-	-	TGTGCCAGCAGTTTATCGGCACGGATGAATCAGCCCCAGCATTTT	CASSLSARMNQPQHF
TRBV7-2	14	TRBJ2-7	few	-	TGTGCCAGCAGCCCATACGGGGCGAAATACGAGCAGTACTTC	CASSPYGAKYEQYF
TRBV3-1	13	TRBJ2-7	-	-	TGTGCCAGCAGCCAAGCGGGGGATTACGAGCAGTACTTC	CASSQAGDYEQYF
TRBV7-2	14	TRBJ2-1	few	-	TGTACCAGCAGCTTAGCGGGCTCCTACAATGAGCAGTTCTTC	CTSSLAGSYNEQFF
TRBV7-2	15	TRBJ1-2	once	-	TGTGCCAGCAGCTTACCCGGAGGGCTGACCTATGGCTACACCTTC	CASSLPGGLTYGYTF
TRBV29-1	13	TRBJ1-1	-	-	TGCAGCGCTATAGGACAGCCTAACACTGAAGCTTTCTTT	CSAIGQPNTEAFF
TRBV28	15	TRBJ2-7	few	-	TGTGCCAGCCTTACGCGGAGGGAGAAGGGCTACGAGCAGTACTTC	CASLTRREKGYEQYF
TRBV12-3/TRBV12-4	17	TRBJ2-4	few	TRBD2	TGTGCCAGCAGCCCCCTAGGGCTAGCGGGTAGCAAGGGAGAGCAGTACTTC	CASSPLGLAGSKGEQYF
TRBV5-1	17	TRBJ2-5	-	TRBD2	TGCGCCAGCAGCGCGGGACTAGCGGGATCATACCAAGAGACCCAGTACTTC	CASSAGLAGSYQETQYF
TRBV5-5	13	TRBJ1-2	few	-	TGTGCCAGCAGCTGGGCTCTTGGCTATGGCTACACCTTC	CASSWALGYGYTF
TRBV7-2	13	TRBJ2-2	-	-	TGTGCCAGCAGCTTAGGGAGTTCCGGGGAGCTGTTTTTT	CASSLGSSGELFF
TRBV5-1	15	TRBJ2-1	few	TRBD2	TGCGCCAGCAGCTTGATCTTGGGGGGGGACTATGAGCAGTTCTTC	CASSLILGGDYEQFF
TRBV6-5	15	TRBJ1-2	once	TRBD1	TGTGCCAGCAGTTCAGGACAGGGTCCAATGCGTGGCTACACCTTC	CASSSGQGPMRGYTF
TRBV5-1	13	TRBJ2-5	-	TRBD1	TGCGCCAGCAGCGGGCGGACAGGAGAGACCCAGTACTTC	CASSGRTGETQYF
TRBV5-1	16	TRBJ2-1	-	-	TGCGCCAGCAGCTTGCGGGGCCCCTTCCCGGGTAATGAGCAGTTCTTC	CASSLRGPFPGNEQFF
TRBV20-1	14	TRBJ2-7	few	TRBD2	TGCAGTGCTAGAGCCGGGACTAGATCGGAAACCCAGTACTTC	CSARAGTRSETQYF
TRBV12-3/TRBV12-4	14	TRBJ1-2	-	TRBD1	TGTGCCAGCAGAAGCTGGGAGGGGGCGCTTGGCTACACCTTC	CASRSWEGALGYTF
TRBV12-3/TRBV12-4	13	TRBJ2-7	-	TRBD2	TGTGCCAGCACCCTGGGGCGGGAGTACGAGCAGTACTTC	CASTLGREYEQYF
TRBV10-3	13	TRBJ2-7	-	TRBD2	TGTGCCAGCGATTCCGGGACTAGCCGTGAGCAGTACTTC	CASDSGTSREQYF
TRBV29-1	12	TRBJ2-1	few	-	TGCAGCGTTGCTCTGGGTTACAATGAGCAGTTCTTC	CSVALGYNEQFF
TRBV6-1	16	TRBJ2-1	-	TRBD2	TGTGCCAGCAGTGAAATGAGGCTAGCGGGCTACAATGAGCAGTTCTTC	CASSEMRLAGYNEQFF